A selection of T cell receptor beta chains follows, all from one sample in a study of shared clonotypes between healthy human individuals. TCRdb's copy holds only in-frame clones and misses some; the assay was immunoSEQ multiplex PCR. The sample holds about 2.1 million clones, about 92% seen once. Sequenced sample: naive CD8+ T cells from PBMCs. Receptors originate from a man between 18 and 35 years old in good health. Some clones in this sample may be carry-over from other donors' samples. CDR3s include the opening cysteine and the closing phenylalanine or tryptophan. D genes are given only for firm matches. Clone size is not always given. Where it is, it says once, few, many or a class for expanded clones.

clone_size	d_call	j_call	v_call	cdr3_aa	cdr3_nt
.	.	TRBJ2-3	TRBV10-1	CARPPDTQYF	TGCGCCAGACCGCCAGATACGCAGTATTTT
.	.	TRBJ1-1	TRBV6-5	CASSKQVTTEAFF	TGTGCCAGCAGCAAACAGGTAACCACTGAAGCTTTCTTT
.	.	TRBJ1-2	TRBV9	CASRATGPYGYTF	TGTGCCAGCAGAGCTACAGGGCCCTATGGCTACACCTTC
.	.	TRBJ1-5	TRBV6-5	CASSSQGTNQPQHF	TGTGCCAGCAGTTCACAGGGAACCAATCAGCCCCAGCATTTT
.	.	TRBJ1-5	TRBV5-6	CASSFARGDQPQHF	TGTGCCAGCAGTTTTGCGCGGGGGGACCAGCCCCAGCATTTT
.	TRBD1	TRBJ2-1	TRBV6-5	CASSATGGSYNEQFF	TGTGCCAGCAGCGCAACAGGGGGCTCCTACAATGAGCAGTTCTTC
.	.	TRBJ2-7	TRBV29-1	CSVDGTYPTEQYF	TGCAGCGTCGACGGGACTTACCCTACGGAGCAGTACTTC
.	.	TRBJ1-1	TRBV7-9	CASSLVAVNTEAFF	TGTGCCAGCAGCTTAGTGGCAGTGAACACTGAAGCTTTCTTT
once	.	TRBJ1-2	TRBV2	CASSYEGPNYGYTF	TGTGCCAGCAGTTACGAGGGGCCTAACTATGGCTACACCTTC
.	.	TRBJ2-7	TRBV2	CASSEGQAGPYEQYF	TGTGCCAGTTCGGAAGGACAGGCGGGACCCTACGAGCAGTACTTC
.	TRBD2	TRBJ2-3	TRBV5-1	CASSSTSGRAPPPPTDTQYF	TGCGCCAGCAGCTCAACTAGCGGGAGGGCCCCCCCTCCCCCCACAGATACGCAGTATTTT
.	TRBD1	TRBJ1-2	TRBV29-1	CSVVDPDRVRGYTF	TGCAGCGTTGTAGACCCGGACAGGGTCCGTGGCTACACCTTC
.	.	TRBJ2-6	TRBV2	CASSDPSSGANVLTF	TGTGCCAGCAGTGACCCCTCCTCTGGGGCCAACGTCCTGACTTTC
.	.	TRBJ2-3	TRBV27	CASSLYRGTDTQYF	TGTGCCAGCAGTTTATATCGCGGGACAGATACGCAGTATTTT
.	.	TRBJ2-7	TRBV5-1	CASSLPHDSGRWGSYEQYF	TGCGCCAGCAGCTTGCCCCACGATTCAGGGCGCTGGGGATCCTACGAGCAGTACTTC
once	TRBD1	TRBJ1-2	TRBV27	CASSLTLGQGEYYGYTF	TGTGCCAGCAGTTTAACCCTCGGACAGGGGGAATACTATGGCTACACCTTC
.	.	TRBJ2-7	TRBV5-4	CASSLGLEGSEQYF	TGTGCCAGCAGCTTGGGGCTCGAAGGCTCCGAGCAGTACTTC
once	.	TRBJ1-2	TRBV6-5	CASSPTPGYYGYTF	TGTGCCAGCAGCCCAACTCCAGGGTACTATGGCTACACCTTC
.	TRBD2	TRBJ2-1	TRBV27	CASSSTSGSRVEQFF	TGTGCCAGCAGTTCAACTAGCGGGTCCAGGGTTGAGCAGTTCTTC
once	.	TRBJ2-5	TRBV5-4	CASSIQLETQYF	TGTGCCAGCAGCATCCAATTGGAGACCCAGTACTTC
.	.	TRBJ1-1	TRBV6-5	CASTKDRVNTEAFF	TGTGCCAGCACCAAGGACAGAGTGAACACTGAAGCTTTCTTT
.	.	TRBJ2-7	TRBV6-1	CASSEGKTYEQYF	TGTGCCAGCAGCGAAGGGAAAACATACGAGCAGTACTTC
.	.	TRBJ1-2	TRBV19	CASSIVGGHYGYTF	TGTGCCAGTAGTATAGTCGGGGGACACTATGGCTACACCTTC
.	TRBD1	TRBJ1-5	TRBV19	CASSIGTGNGNQPQHF	TGTGCCAGTAGTATCGGGACAGGGAACGGCAATCAGCCCCAGCATTTT
.	TRBD2	TRBJ2-7	TRBV12-5	CASGLGGTSEGLASYEQYF	TGTGCTAGTGGTTTAGGGGGTACGTCAGAGGGACTAGCGTCCTACGAGCAGTACTTC
.	.	TRBJ2-1	TRBV7-3	CASSMDHNEQFF	TGTGCCAGCAGCATGGACCACAATGAGCAGTTCTTC
.	TRBD1	TRBJ1-2	TRBV15	CATSNPSTGPYGYTF	TGTGCCACCAGCAACCCCTCGACAGGGCCCTATGGCTACACCTTC
.	.	TRBJ1-4	TRBV11-2	CASSETYGRINEKLFF	TGTGCCAGCAGCGAGACCTATGGACGGATTAATGAAAAACTGTTTTTT
.	TRBD2	TRBJ2-1	TRBV6-6	CASSYFRLAGGEQFF	TGTGCCAGCAGTTACTTCCGACTAGCGGGGGGGGAGCAGTTCTTC
.	TRBD1	TRBJ2-5	TRBV30	CAWETGTGGRETQYF	TGTGCCTGGGAGACCGGGACAGGGGGACGAGAGACCCAGTACTTC
.	TRBD1	TRBJ2-7	TRBV6-5	CASRTGQPYEQYF	TGTGCCAGCAGGACGGGACAGCCCTACGAGCAGTACTTC
.	TRBD1	TRBJ2-7	TRBV29-1	CSVEARDRAYEQYF	TGCAGCGTTGAAGCCCGGGACAGAGCCTACGAGCAGTACTTC